One and the same sample provided the 31 T cell receptor beta chains below, sequenced in a study of blood T cell repertoires in COVID-19 (dated by TCRdb to the early 2020s). The library was prepared using the immunoSEQ multiplex PCR assay. In its TCRdb copy, this immuneACCESS table keeps in-frame sequences only and misses some clones. Where compared with another copy, unresolved V genes explain less than half of these, and the others have no known cause. The sample contains 180,000 or so clones, over 75% of them found a single time. Jointly, the top ten make up roughly 12% of the sample. The sequencing input was peripheral blood. Source of these receptors: a middle-aged man who had recovered from COVID-19.

The chain joins TRBV5-1 to TRBJ1-5; 7 bases are a match to TRBD1. J gave up 5 bases and V 4 bases, and 9 bases lay outside the gene matches. This CDR3 is built from 15 residues. Germline V gene data show CDR1 as SGHRS and CDR2 as YFSETQ. Here the CDR3 DNA reads TGCGCCAGCAGCGCTTCAGGGGGTTCGGATCAGCCCCAGCATTTT. Protein product: CASSASGGSDQPQHF.

V is TRBV29-1 and J is TRBJ2-7; 7 bases match TRBD2. CDR1 and CDR2 from the germline V gene are SQVTM and ANQGSEA. The CDR3 loop spans 16 amino acids. The ends lost 5 bases at V and 3 bases at J; junction bases unmatched: 16. Here the CDR3 reads CSVSLATSRSLYEQYF. In DNA, the CDR3 is TGCAGCGTTTCTCTTGCGACTAGCCGAAGCCTCTACGAGCAGTACTTC.

The CDR3 spells CASSLVEGDFYEQYF. The DNA for the CDR3 is TGTGCCAGCAGCTTAGTAGAGGGAGATTTCTACGAGCAGTACTTC. The rearrangement joins TRBV7-8 to TRBJ2-7; tentative D call: TRBD2 (5 bases). CDR1 is SGHVS, CDR2 FQNEAQ, per germline. V was trimmed by 1 base and J by 3 bases, leaving 13 bases between them. The CDR3 is 15 residues long. Together with reference TRBV7-8 and TRBJ2-7, the CDR3 gives the full variable domain: GAGVSQSPRYKVAKRGQDVALRCDPISGHVSLFWYQQALGQGPEFLTYFQNEAQLDKSGLPSDRFFAERPEGSVSTLKIQRTQQEDSAVYLCASSLVEGDFYEQYFGPGTRLTVT.

The chain carries TRBV4-2 and TRBJ2-2; 14 nucleotides line up with TRBD2. The ends lost 0 bases at V and 7 bases at J; junction bases unmatched: 7. Germline-derived CDR1 and CDR2 are LGHNA and YNFKEQ. The CDR3 consists of 18 residues. The CDR3 loop is CASSQEPGLAGDGGELFF. The CDR3 bases are TGTGCCAGCAGCCAAGAGCCGGGACTAGCGGGAGATGGCGGGGAGCTGTTTTTT.

The chain is built from TRBV6-5 and TRBJ2-1; D might be TRBD1 (5 bases). Per the germline V gene, CDR1 is MNHEY and CDR2 is SVGAGI. V lost 1 base and J lost 7, with 11 bases in between. The CDR3 is 14 amino acids. The CDR3, as DNA: TGTGCCAGCAGTTACTTTGGGGCCCGAAATGAGCAGTTCTTC. It encodes CASSYFGARNEQFF.

The chain has TRBV11-3 and TRBJ1-1; possibly TRBD1 for D (6 bases). CDR1 and CDR2 (germline): SGHNT, YENEEA. The CDR3 spans 13 residues. Trimming pared 8 bases from V and 2 bases from J, leaving 12 bases between. The DNA for the CDR3 is TGTGCCAGCCAAGGGGGGGGAAACACTGAAGCTTTCTTT. Encoded protein: CASQGGGNTEAFF.

V usage is TRBV7-2 and J usage is TRBJ2-3, with 7 bases matching TRBD2. The CDR3 runs 16 residues. Per germline, CDR1 SGHTA and CDR2 FQGNSA. With 9 bases clipped from V and 4 bases from J, the junction kept 16 bases outside the gene matches. This CDR3 reads CASKPFSSGDPDTQYF. In DNA, the CDR3 is TGTGCCAGTAAGCCCTTTTCTAGCGGAGACCCAGATACGCAGTATTTT.

The chain employs TRBV20-1 and TRBJ2-7; 7 bases agree with TRBD1. Germline CDR1 reads DFQATT; CDR2 reads SNEGSKA (reference sequence). V shed 3 bases and J 7 bases; nucleotides not matched to a gene: 3. The CDR3 loop spans 11 amino acids. The CDR3 nucleotides are TGCAGTGCTAGTTCAGGGGGTGAGCAGTACTTC. The encoded protein is CSASSGGEQYF.

The rearrangement links TRBV2 to TRBJ2-5; TRBD1 aligns across 10 bases. Trimming removed 8 bases from V and 3 bases from J; junction bases left unmatched: 6. Germline CDR1 is SNHLY and CDR2 is FYNNEI. The CDR3 is made up of 14 amino acids. The CDR3 spells CASGVDRGKETQYF. CDR3 nucleotide sequence: TGTGCCAGCGGAGTGGACAGGGGGAAAGAGACCCAGTACTTC.

The genes are TRBV11-2 and TRBJ1-2; possibly TRBD1 for D (6 bases). CDR1 is SGHAT, CDR2 FQNNGV, per germline. The CDR3 has 15 amino acids. Trimming took off 5 bases at V and 5 bases at J, with 18 bases between the two ends. CDR3 amino acids: CASSLRGGAAYGYTF. Here the CDR3 DNA reads TGTGCCAGCAGCCTTAGGGGGGGCGCTGCGTATGGCTACACCTTC.

V is TRBV20-1 and J is TRBJ2-5; a weak D match, TRBD1 (5 bases). The CDR3 extends over 11 amino acids. Germline CDR1 and CDR2: DFQATT and SNEGSKA (reference sequence). Trimming shortened V by 4 bases and J by 5 bases, and 8 bases separated the two germline ends. DNA of the CDR3: TGCAGTGCTACTAAGGGGGAGACCCAGTACTTC. Amino acid sequence: CSATKGETQYF.

The chain has TRBV24-1 and TRBJ2-2, with 10 bases fitting TRBD1. The ends lost 9 bases at V and 6 bases at J; junction bases unmatched: 9. The CDR3 consists of 15 residues. Germline assignment: CDR1 KGHDR and CDR2 SFDVKD. CDR3 bases: TGTGCCACCCAGTCGGTGGGACAGGGGTCCGGGGAGCTGTTTTTT. Translation gives CATQSVGQGSGELFF.

The rearrangement uses TRBV5-6 and TRBJ2-2; tentatively, D is TRBD1 (6 bases). The V gene lost 3 bases and the J gene lost 6 bases, with 18 bases spanning the gap. Germline CDR1 SGHDT, CDR2 YYEEEE. The CDR3 is made up of 16 amino acids. CDR3 region: CASSSGHHPTAGELFF. In DNA form, the CDR3 reads TGTGCCAGCAGCTCGGGACATCACCCTACTGCCGGGGAGCTGTTTTTT.

This clone was found a few times. The chain joins TRBV11-2 to TRBJ2-5, with D uncertain. CDR3 size: 15 residues. Germline V CDR1 and CDR2: SGHAT, FQNNGV. V lost 1 base to trimming and J lost 3 bases, with 12 bases between them. CDR3 bases: TGTGCCAGCAGCTTAGTTGGGCAGGCCGAAGAGACCCAGTACTTC. It is translated as CASSLVGQAEETQYF.

The chain uses TRBV28 and TRBJ1-5, with 11 bases fitting TRBD1. This CDR3 has 16 residues. CDR1 and CDR2 (germline): MDHEN, SYDVKM. V was clipped by 7 bases and J by 4 bases; unmatched bases: 9. CDR3 residues: CASTPRDRGVNQPQHF. CDR3 nucleotides: TGTGCCAGCACCCCGCGGGACAGGGGGGTTAATCAGCCCCAGCATTTT.

V usage is TRBV7-3 and J usage is TRBJ2-1; TRBD1 matches at 11 bases. Germline CDR1 is SGHTA and CDR2 is FQGTGA. This CDR3 has 14 amino acids. The junction had 5 bases not matched to a gene; V was cut back by 5 bases and J by 8 bases. As DNA, the CDR3 is TGTGCCAGCAGCCTAGGGACAGGGGGTCATGAGCAGTTCTTC. Encoded protein: CASSLGTGGHEQFF. The whole variable domain, remainder taken from reference TRBV7-3 and TRBJ2-1, is GAGVSQTPSNKVTEKGKYVELRCDPISGHTALYWYRQSLGQGPEFLIYFQGTGAADDSGLPNDRFFAVRPEGSVSTLKIQRTERGDSAVYLCASSLGTGGHEQFFGPGTRLTVL.

This clone was found once. The rearrangement links TRBV10-3 to TRBJ1-1, with D uncertain. The CDR3 has 15 amino acids. Germline lookup yields CDR1 ENHRY and CDR2 SYGVKD. V dropped 0 bases and J dropped 0 bases, with 8 bases sitting between them. The CDR3 region is CAISESANMNTEAFF. CDR3 coding DNA: TGTGCCATCAGTGAGTCGGCCAACATGAACACTGAAGCTTTCTTT.

The chain has TRBV19 and TRBJ1-2, with D maybe TRBD1 (6 bases). V was cut by 6 bases and J by 4 bases, with 12 bases left in between. Germline V gives CDR1 LNHDA, CDR2 SQIVND (reference sequence). The CDR3 is 13 residues long. Written as DNA, the CDR3 is TGTGCCAGTAGCGTTATGGGGGCCTATGGCTACACCTTC. This sequence encodes CASSVMGAYGYTF.

The chain couples TRBV7-2 to TRBJ2-5; D is possibly TRBD2 (5 bases). Germline CDR1 SGHTA, CDR2 FQGNSA. CDR3 length: 15 residues. V gave up 5 bases and J gave up 3 bases, with 16 bases separating them. The chain's CDR3 is CASSGRGFPEETQYF. The CDR3 bases are TGTGCCAGCAGCGGACGAGGGTTCCCTGAAGAGACCCAGTACTTC.

This clone has only a few counts. The V call is TRBV29-1, the J call TRBJ1-2, with D possibly being TRBD1 (6 bases). There are 12 residues in the CDR3. V lost 6 bases and J 0 bases, leaving 8 bases between the germline ends. Germline assignment: CDR1 SQVTM and CDR2 ANQGSEA. CDR3: CSVGDTNYGYTF. CDR3 nucleotide sequence: TGCAGCGTAGGGGACACTAACTATGGCTACACCTTC.

J is TRBJ2-7 and V is TRBV28, with D perhaps matching TRBD1 (5 bases). Germline lookup yields CDR1 MDHEN and CDR2 SYDVKM. The V gene lost 7 bases and the J gene lost 2 bases, with 9 bases spanning the gap. There are 12 residues in the CDR3. DNA of the CDR3: TGTGCCAGCAACGGCAGGGCCTACGAGCAGTACTTC. It yields the protein CASNGRAYEQYF.

This chain links TRBV7-2 with TRBJ1-2; the D is unclear. Germline V gene lookup returns CDR1 SGHTA and CDR2 FQGNSA. The CDR3 runs 13 residues. V was cut by 3 bases and J by 2 bases, with 7 bases left in between. The CDR3 region has the DNA TGTGCCAGCAGCTTCAGTACCAACTATGGCTACACCTTC. It yields the protein CASSFSTNYGYTF.

The chain couples TRBV3-1 (or the pseudogene TRBV3-2) to TRBJ2-2; D may be TRBD1 (5 bases). The CDR3 runs 15 residues. Deletions cut 2 bases from V and 2 bases from J, with 9 bases between. From germline, CDR1 is LGHDT and CDR2 YNNKEL (reference sequence). CDR3 in DNA: TGTGCCAGCAGCCAATTTGGGGCCAACACCGGGGAGCTGTTTTTT. Protein sequence: CASSQFGANTGELFF.

The chain joins TRBV15 to TRBJ2-7, with D maybe TRBD2 (5 bases). The CDR3 loop spans 13 amino acids. CDR1 is LNHNV and CDR2 is YYDKDF in the germline V gene (reference sequence). V lost 0 bases and J 5 bases, leaving 8 bases between the germline ends. This CDR3 reads CATSRDQEDEQYF. The DNA of the CDR3 is TGTGCCACCAGCAGAGATCAGGAGGACGAGCAGTACTTC.

The chain recombines TRBV18 with TRBJ2-7, with 8 bases lining up with TRBD2. From germline, CDR1 is KGHSH and CDR2 LQKENI. The CDR3 has 14 amino acids. Trimming removed 3 bases from V and 7 bases from J; junction bases left unmatched: 8. CDR3 loop: CASSPSGSTREQYF. CDR3 nucleotide sequence: TGTGCCAGCTCACCGAGCGGGAGTACGAGAGAGCAGTACTTC.

J is TRBJ1-2 and V is TRBV20-1, with D hard to call. Trimming cost V 5 bases and J 2 bases, with 6 bases left between them. This CDR3 region has 11 residues. From germline, CDR1 is DFQATT and CDR2 SNEGSKA (reference sequence). The CDR3 loop is CSAQENYGYTF. As DNA, the CDR3 is TGCAGTGCTCAAGAGAACTATGGCTACACCTTC.

This chain uses TRBV11-2 with TRBJ2-1; TRBD2 matches 8 bases. Unmatched junction bases numbered 0, after V lost 0 bases and J lost 2 bases. The CDR3 length is 15 residues. Germline CDR1 reads SGHAT; CDR2 reads FQNNGV. The DNA of the CDR3 is TGTGCCAGCAGCTTAGACGGGAGGGCCTACAATGAGCAGTTCTTC. As protein: CASSLDGRAYNEQFF.

This chain uses TRBV5-1 with TRBJ2-1, with TRBD2 matching 11 bases. The CDR3 has 17 amino acids. Trimming cost V 5 bases and J 8 bases; bases outside gene matches: 15. The germline V gene encodes CDR1 SGHRS and CDR2 YFSETQ. The CDR3 is CASRSWLAGGRDDEQFF. CDR3 coding DNA: TGCGCCAGCAGAAGTTGGCTAGCGGGAGGCAGAGACGATGAGCAGTTCTTC.

J is TRBJ2-1 and V is TRBV27, with TRBD2 matching over 15 bases. Trimming removed 4 bases from V and 7 bases from J; junction bases left unmatched: 8. The CDR3 spans 17 residues. Germline V CDR1 and CDR2: MNHEY, SMNVEV (reference sequence). The CDR3 spells CASSSYGTSGRPNEQFF. CDR3 DNA sequence: TGTGCCAGCAGTTCATACGGGACTAGCGGGAGGCCTAATGAGCAGTTCTTC.

The sample holds a few counts of this clone. The chain couples TRBV5-1 to TRBJ1-1, with 10 bases fitting TRBD1. J was trimmed by 7 bases and V by 0 bases; bases with no gene match: 12. CDR1 and CDR2 from the germline V gene are SGHRS and YFSETQ. The CDR3 loop spans 17 amino acids. The CDR3 DNA follows: TGCGCCAGCAGCTTGGCCCTGACAGGGGGCAATAGGGGTGAAGCTTTCTTT. Protein product: CASSLALTGGNRGEAFF.

The chain recombines TRBV10-3 with TRBJ1-2, with TRBD1 identical over 7 bases. The V gene end was trimmed by 6 bases and the J gene end by 5 bases; junction bases not matched to a gene: 9. There are 14 residues in the CDR3. Germline loops: CDR1 ENHRY, CDR2 SYGVKD. The CDR3 nucleotides are TGTGCCATCAGCAGGGACAGAGAAGTATATGGCTACACCTTC. Its protein is CAISRDREVYGYTF.